These 9 T cell receptor beta chains were sequenced from one sample in a study of CXCR3-negative and CXCR3-positive naive CD8 T cells. Study-wide results and caveats: CXCR3-positive naive cells had more hydrophobic TRB CDR3s than CXCR3-negative naive cells.

In preparing the TRB cDNA libraries, 5' RACE with UMI labels was used. TCRdb reprocessed the 5' RACE reads and keeps a single row for each CDR3 protein, giving no DNA. The clone table shows 110,000 or so distinct CDR3 sequences, with the ten largest holding around 0.36%. Antigen specificity for these receptors is unknown. The sample consisted of naive CXCR3+ CD8+ T cells from blood. The sample's subset: CD45RO-CCR7+CD27+CD95- naive CD8+ T cells expressing CXCR3 (TNR3+). These receptors originate from a human donor in good health. Some clones in this sample may be carry-over from other donors' samples.

The chain carries TRBV2 and TRBJ2-3; checking the TCRdb D call of TRBD1 is not possible without DNA. Germline CDR1 reads SNHLY; CDR2 reads FYNNEI. This CDR3 is 16 amino acids long. CDR3 amino acids: CASPESFSPSTDTQYF.

The rearrangement links TRBV5-1 to TRBJ2-1; TCRdb names TRBD1, which stays unverified in the absence of DNA. The germline V gene encodes CDR1 SGHRS and CDR2 YFSETQ. CDR3 size: 20 residues. CDR3 protein: CASSSQPGGVSGGAFNEQFF.

CDR3 in amino acids: CASSLDHRGWETQYF. The chain employs TRBV7-2 and TRBJ2-5; the TCRdb call, TRBD1, lacks DNA for checking. Germline V gene lookup returns CDR1 SGHTA and CDR2 FQGNSA. This CDR3 contains 15 residues.

V usage is TRBV12-3 or TRBV12-4 and J usage is TRBJ2-4. This CDR3 contains 16 residues. This CDR3 is CASSYSGETAKNIQYF.

This chain joins TRBV7-9 and TRBJ2-5. This CDR3 region has 14 residues. CDR1 SEHNR and CDR2 FQNEAQ come from the germline V gene (reference sequence). The CDR3 loop reads CASSLVESKETQYF.

This chain links TRBV15 with TRBJ2-7; without DNA, the TCRdb call of TRBD2 cannot be checked. This CDR3 comprises 15 residues. The germline gives CDR1 LNHNV, CDR2 YYDKDF (reference sequence). This chain's CDR3 is CATSRDGLGSYEQYF.

The chain is built from TRBV7-8 and TRBJ2-5; TCRdb lists TRBD1, though no DNA is available to test this call. From germline, CDR1 is SGHVS and CDR2 FQNEAQ. The CDR3 is 17 amino acids. CDR3 sequence: CASSLLAGKGGQETQYF.

V usage is TRBV7-6 and J usage is TRBJ1-1; TCRdb outputs TRBD1, but without DNA this stays unchecked. CDR3 length equals 15 residues. The V gene's germline CDR1 is SGHVS and CDR2 FNYEAQ. The CDR3 here is CASSLGQGAVAEAFF.

CDR3 residues: CASSFGVGSTYYEQYF. The chain combines TRBV28 with TRBJ2-7. Germline assignment: CDR1 MDHEN and CDR2 SYDVKM. The CDR3 runs to 16 residues.